There are a few counts of the clone carrying this TCR beta chain. The antigen is not known. Regarding time point: patch test 1, 2 weeks after DPC sensitization. Treatment in this sample: therapeutic diphenylcyclopropenone sensitization with weekly scalp DPC. This entry is derived from a study of human T cells and chemical hapten exposure. About the study: 2% DPC applied to a roughly 2 cm by roughly 2 cm arm area sensitized donors. Study-level results: Counts of TCRs above 1 in 1000 frequency stayed unchanged with DPC sensitization. As patch test score rose, PT1 expanded TCR counts tended to rise as well.

Unique molecular identifiers were attached to individual cDNA molecules during library preparation. TCRdb re-called the RACE reads through MiXCR, storing one row per CDR3 protein. The repertoire includes about 360,000 distinct CDR3 sequences, approximately 6.3% of them detected once, and 7% to 10% sits in the top ten. This sequence was found in a woman under 30 with alopecia areata. Some clones in this sample may be carry-over from other donors' samples. Sample: whole blood, taken in connection with sensitization to the hapten diphenylcyclopropenone (DPC).

The CDR3 spells CASSPVQLPETEAFF. For the CDR3, the DNA is TGCGCCAGCAGCCCAGTACAACTCCCCGAGACTGAAGCTTTCTTT. The chain couples TRBV5-1 to TRBJ1-1; D is uncertain. Trimming shortened V by 4 bases and J by 5 bases, and 18 bases separated the two germline ends. This CDR3 comprises 15 residues. Germline CDR1 reads SGHRS; CDR2 reads YFSETQ.